The present T cell receptor (beta chain) was sequenced within a study of blood T cells in healthy people across ages. For the second PCR, which ran for about 6 to 11 cycles, a sample-barcoded 5' primer and a J-beta primer mix were used. From each sample, at least 2.5 million paired-end reads containing CDR3 were obtained. TCRdb re-analysed the 5' RACE reads in MiXCR, keeping a single row per CDR3 protein. Found here are under 850,000 distinct CDR3 sequences, 30% to 45% of them singletons; the top ten hold about an eighth. Study-level findings and limits: Researchers said unsorted PBMCs prevented a conclusive naive versus antigen-experienced comparison. A roughly linear fall in TCR beta diversity per million T cells was seen with increasing age.

Details on this clonotype: The antigen remains undetermined.

The germline CDR1 and CDR2 sequences are DFQATT and SNEGSKA (reference sequence). The CDR3 extends over 12 amino acids. V was cut by 3 bases and J by 6 bases, with 9 bases left in between. Peripheral blood was drawn, around 9.5 milliliters per donor. The source material was blood. This sequence originates from a man aged 18 to 29 in good health. The chain joins TRBV20-1 to TRBJ2-1; D is undetermined. CDR3 nucleotides: TGCAGTGCTAGCCCCTATGTCAATGAGCAGTTCTTC. It is translated as CSASPYVNEQFF.